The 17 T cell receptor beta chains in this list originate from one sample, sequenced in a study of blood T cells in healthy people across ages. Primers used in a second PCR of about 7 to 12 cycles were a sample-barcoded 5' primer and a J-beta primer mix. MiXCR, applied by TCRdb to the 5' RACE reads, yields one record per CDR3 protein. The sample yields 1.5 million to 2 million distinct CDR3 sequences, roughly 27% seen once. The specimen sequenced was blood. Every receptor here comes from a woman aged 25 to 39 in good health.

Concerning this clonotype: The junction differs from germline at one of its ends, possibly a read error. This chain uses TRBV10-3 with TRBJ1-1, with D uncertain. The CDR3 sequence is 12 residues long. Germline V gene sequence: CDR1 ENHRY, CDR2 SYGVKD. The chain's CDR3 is CTIRADGTEAFF. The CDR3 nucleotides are TGTACCATCAGAGCAGACGGCACTGAAGCTTTCTTT.

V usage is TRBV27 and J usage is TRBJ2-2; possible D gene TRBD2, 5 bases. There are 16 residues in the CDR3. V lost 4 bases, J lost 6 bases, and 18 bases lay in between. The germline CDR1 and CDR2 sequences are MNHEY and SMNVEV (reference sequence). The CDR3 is CASSSNRGWAPGELFF. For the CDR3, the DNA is TGTGCCAGCAGTTCCAACCGGGGATGGGCCCCCGGGGAGCTGTTTTTT.

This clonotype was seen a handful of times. CDR3 in amino acids: CATSDPTGYNEQFF. As DNA, the CDR3 is TGTGCCACCAGTGACCCTACAGGGTACAATGAGCAGTTCTTC. The genes are TRBV24-1 and TRBJ2-1; maybe TRBD1 (6 bases). Germline CDR1 reads KGHDR; CDR2 reads SFDVKD. The ends were cut back, 4 bases at V and 4 bases at J, with 10 bases in the middle. CDR3 length equals 14 residues.

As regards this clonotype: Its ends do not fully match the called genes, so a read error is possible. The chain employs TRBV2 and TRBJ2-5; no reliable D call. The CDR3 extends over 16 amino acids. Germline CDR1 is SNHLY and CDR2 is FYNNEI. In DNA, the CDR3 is TGCGCCAGCATTGGTTCCGGCAGAATTCTCTTCGAGACCCAGTACTTC. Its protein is CASIGSGRILFETQYF.

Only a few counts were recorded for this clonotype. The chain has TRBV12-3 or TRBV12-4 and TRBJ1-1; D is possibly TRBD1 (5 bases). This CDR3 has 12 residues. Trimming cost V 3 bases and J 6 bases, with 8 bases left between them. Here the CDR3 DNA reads TGTGCCAGCAGTTTGACAGACGCTGAAGCTTTCTTT. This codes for CASSLTDAEAFF.

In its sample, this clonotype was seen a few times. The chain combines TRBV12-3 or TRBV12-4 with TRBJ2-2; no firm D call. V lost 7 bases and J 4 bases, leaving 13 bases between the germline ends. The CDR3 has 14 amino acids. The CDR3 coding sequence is TGTGCCAGCAACACCCTGGTAGCCACCGGGGAGCTGTTTTTT. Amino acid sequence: CASNTLVATGELFF.

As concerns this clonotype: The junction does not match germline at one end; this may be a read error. The chain's CDR3 is CSAGQGPSYNEQLF. CDR3 bases: TGCAGTGCTGGACAAGGTCCCTCCTACAATGAGCAGCTCTTC. The V and J genes are TRBV20-1 and TRBJ2-1; possibly TRBD1 for D (5 bases). The CDR3 runs to 14 residues. The V gene's germline CDR1 is DFQATT and CDR2 SNEGSKA (reference sequence).

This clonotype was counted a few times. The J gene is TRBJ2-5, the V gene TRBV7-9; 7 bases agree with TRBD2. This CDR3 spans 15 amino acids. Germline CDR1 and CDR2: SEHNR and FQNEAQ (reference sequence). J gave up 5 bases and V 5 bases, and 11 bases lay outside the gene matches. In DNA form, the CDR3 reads TGTGCCAGCAGCGAGAGGGTCGGGAGGCGTGAGACCCAGTACTTC. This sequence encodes CASSERVGRRETQYF.

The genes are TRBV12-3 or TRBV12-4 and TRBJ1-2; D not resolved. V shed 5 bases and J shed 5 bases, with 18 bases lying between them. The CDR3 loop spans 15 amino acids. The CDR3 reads CASSPSTRYWYGYTF. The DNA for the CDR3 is TGTGCCAGCAGTCCCTCAACGCGCTATTGGTATGGCTACACCTTC.

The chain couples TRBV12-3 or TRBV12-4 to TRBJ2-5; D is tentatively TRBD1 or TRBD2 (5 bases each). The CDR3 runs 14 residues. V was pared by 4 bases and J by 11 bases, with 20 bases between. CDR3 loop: CASSCGGGRTEQYF. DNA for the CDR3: TGTGCCAGCAGTTGTGGTGGGGGACGCACGGAGCAGTACTTC.

This CDR3 reads CASSLEPGPNTGELFF. CDR3 DNA sequence: TGTGCCAGCAGCTTAGAGCCAGGGCCGAACACCGGGGAGCTGTTTTTT. The chain has TRBV7-2 and TRBJ2-2; D may be TRBD1 (5 bases). V gave up 1 base and J gave up 0 bases, with 9 bases separating them. The CDR3 is 16 residues long. Germline values: CDR1 SGHTA, CDR2 FQGNSA. The full variable domain, rest sourced from reference TRBV7-2 and TRBJ2-2, is GAGVSQSPSNKVTEKGKDVELRCDPISGHTALYWYRQSLGQGLEFLIYFQGNSAPDKSGLPSDRFSAERTGGSVSTLTIQRTQQEDSAVYLCASSLEPGPNTGELFFGEGSRLTVL.

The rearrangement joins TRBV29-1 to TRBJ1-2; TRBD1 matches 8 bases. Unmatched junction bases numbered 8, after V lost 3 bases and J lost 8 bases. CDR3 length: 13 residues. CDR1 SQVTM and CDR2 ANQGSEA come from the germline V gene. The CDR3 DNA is TGCAGCGTTGACGCCCAGGGGGCGGGAGGCTACACCTTC. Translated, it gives CSVDAQGAGGYTF.

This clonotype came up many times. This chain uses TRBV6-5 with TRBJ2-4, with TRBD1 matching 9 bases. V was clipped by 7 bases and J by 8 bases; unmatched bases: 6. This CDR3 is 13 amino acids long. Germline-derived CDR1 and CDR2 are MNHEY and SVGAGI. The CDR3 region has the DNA TGTGCCAGCAAGGTACAGGGGGCAGACATTCAGTACTTC. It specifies CASKVQGADIQYF.

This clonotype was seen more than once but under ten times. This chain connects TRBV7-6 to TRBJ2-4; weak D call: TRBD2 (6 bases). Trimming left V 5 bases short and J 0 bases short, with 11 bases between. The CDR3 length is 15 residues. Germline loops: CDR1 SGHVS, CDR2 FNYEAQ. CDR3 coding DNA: TGTGCCAGCAGCGGAGGGCCCGAAGCCAAAAACATTCAGTACTTC. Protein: CASSGGPEAKNIQYF.

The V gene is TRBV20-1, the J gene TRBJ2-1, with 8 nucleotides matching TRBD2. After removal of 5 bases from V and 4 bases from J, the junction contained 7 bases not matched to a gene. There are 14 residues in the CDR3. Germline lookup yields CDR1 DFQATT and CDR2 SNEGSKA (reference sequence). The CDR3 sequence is CSADGRGGYNEQFF. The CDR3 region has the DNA TGCAGTGCTGATGGACGGGGGGGATACAATGAGCAGTTCTTC.

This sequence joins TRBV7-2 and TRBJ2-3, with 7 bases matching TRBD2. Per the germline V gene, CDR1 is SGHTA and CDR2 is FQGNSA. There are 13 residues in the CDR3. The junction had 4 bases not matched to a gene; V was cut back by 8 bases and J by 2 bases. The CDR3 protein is CASPSGVTDTQYF. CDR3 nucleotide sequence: TGTGCCAGCCCGAGCGGGGTCACAGATACGCAGTATTTT.

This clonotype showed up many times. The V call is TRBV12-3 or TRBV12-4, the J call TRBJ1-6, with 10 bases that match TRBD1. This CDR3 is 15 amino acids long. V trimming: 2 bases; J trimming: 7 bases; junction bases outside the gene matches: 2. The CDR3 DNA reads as TGTGCCAGCAGTTTAAGGACAGGGGGAAATTCACCCCTCCACTTT. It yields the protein CASSLRTGGNSPLHF.